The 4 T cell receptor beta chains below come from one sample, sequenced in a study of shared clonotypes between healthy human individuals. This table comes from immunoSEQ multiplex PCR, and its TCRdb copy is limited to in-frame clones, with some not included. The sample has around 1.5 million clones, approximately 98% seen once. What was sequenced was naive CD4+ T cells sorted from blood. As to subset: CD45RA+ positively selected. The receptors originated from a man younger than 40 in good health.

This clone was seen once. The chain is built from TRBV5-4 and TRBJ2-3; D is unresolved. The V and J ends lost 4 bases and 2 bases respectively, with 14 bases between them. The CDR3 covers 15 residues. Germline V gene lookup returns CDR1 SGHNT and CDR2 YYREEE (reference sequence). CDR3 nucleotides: TGTGCCAGCAGCGCCTCTTGGCAACTCACAGATACGCAGTATTTT. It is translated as CASSASWQLTDTQYF. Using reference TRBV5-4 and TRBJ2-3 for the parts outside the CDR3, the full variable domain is ETGVTQSPTHLIKTRGQQVTLRCSSQSGHNTVSWYQQALGQGPQFIFQYYREEENGRGNFPPRFSGLQFPNYSSELNVNALELDDSALYLCASSASWQLTDTQYFGPGTRLTVL.

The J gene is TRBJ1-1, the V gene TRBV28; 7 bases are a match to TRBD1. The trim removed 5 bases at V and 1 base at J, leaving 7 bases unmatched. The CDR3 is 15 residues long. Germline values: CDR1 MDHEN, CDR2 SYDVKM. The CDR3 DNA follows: TGTGCCAGCAGTCCGGGGGACAGTAGGAACACTGAAGCTTTCTTT. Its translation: CASSPGDSRNTEAFF. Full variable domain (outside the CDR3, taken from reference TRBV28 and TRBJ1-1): DVKVTQSSRYLVKRTGEKVFLECVQDMDHENMFWYRQDPGLGLRLIYFSYDVKMKEKGDIPEGYSVSREKKERFSLILESASTNQTSMYLCASSPGDSRNTEAFFGQGTRLTVV.

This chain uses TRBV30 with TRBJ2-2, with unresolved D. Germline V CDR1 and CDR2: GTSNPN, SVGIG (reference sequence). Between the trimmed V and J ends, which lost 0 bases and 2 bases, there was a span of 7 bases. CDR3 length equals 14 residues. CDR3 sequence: CAWSVSDNTGELFF. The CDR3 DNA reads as TGTGCCTGGAGTGTCTCAGATAACACCGGGGAGCTGTTTTTT. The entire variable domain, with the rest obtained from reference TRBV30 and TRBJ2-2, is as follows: SQTIHQWPATLVQPVGSPLSLECTVEGTSNPNLYWYRQAAGRGLQLLFYSVGIGQISSEVPQNLSASRPQDRQFILSSKKLLLSDSGFYLCAWSVSDNTGELFFGEGSRLTVL.

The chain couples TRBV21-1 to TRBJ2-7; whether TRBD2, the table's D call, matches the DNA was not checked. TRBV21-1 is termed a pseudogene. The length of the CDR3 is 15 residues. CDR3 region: CASSTTSGDIYEQYF. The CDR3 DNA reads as TGTGCCAGCAGCACTACTAGCGGGGACATCTACGAGCAGTACTTC.